Listed here are 10 T cell receptor beta chains from one sample, sequenced in a study of cytotoxic CD8 clonotypes in ibrutinib-treated CLL. Assay: immunoSEQ multiplex PCR; the TCRdb copy retains only in-frame clones and omits some. The table has roughly 24,000 clones, less than 80% seen once. The sequencing here drew on PBMCs, taken before ibrutinib treatment. These receptors were taken from a human donor with chronic lymphocytic leukemia.

V and J are TRBV6-5 and TRBJ2-7, with D hard to call. Germline V lookup: CDR1 MNHEY, CDR2 SVGAGI. V lost 8 bases and J 4 bases, leaving 15 bases between the germline ends. The CDR3 is made up of 13 amino acids. CDR3 DNA: TGTGCCAGCTCCCAGGAGCATCTATACGAGCAGTACTTC. Residues: CASSQEHLYEQYF.

This clone was observed a handful of times. The chain has TRBV11-1 and TRBJ1-1, with 7 bases aligning to TRBD1. Trimming removed 5 bases from V and 1 base from J; junction bases left unmatched: 7. The CDR3 is made up of 15 amino acids. Germline values: CDR1 SGHAT, CDR2 FQDESV (reference sequence). CDR3 sequence: CASSAQGRGNTEAFF. CDR3 coding DNA: TGTGCCAGCAGCGCACAGGGGAGAGGGAACACTGAAGCTTTCTTT.

The chain combines TRBV19 with TRBJ1-2; D possibly corresponds to TRBD1 (6 bases). Germline CDR1 is LNHDA and CDR2 is SQIVND (reference sequence). CDR3 length: 14 amino acids. The germline V and J ends were trimmed by 1 base and 0 bases, with 6 bases remaining between them. The CDR3 DNA reads TGTGCCAGTAGTATAGGGACAGCTAACTATGGCTACACCTTC. It is translated as CASSIGTANYGYTF.

In this sample, this clone turned up a few times. This chain joins TRBV30 and TRBJ1-2; no definite D call. Germline V gives CDR1 GTSNPN, CDR2 SVGIG (reference sequence). Trimming stripped 7 bases from V and 0 bases from J, with 12 bases between. CDR3 length: 13 amino acids. The CDR3 spells CASPTATNYGYTF. For the CDR3, the DNA is TGTGCCTCCCCCACAGCAACTAACTATGGCTACACCTTC.

This chain uses TRBV19 with TRBJ2-2; TRBD1 agrees at 9 bases. J was trimmed by 1 base and V by 6 bases; bases with no gene match: 6. The CDR3 is 16 residues long. Germline CDR1 LNHDA, CDR2 SQIVND (reference sequence). The CDR3 here is CASRSGTGLNTGELFF. The CDR3 DNA reads as TGTGCCAGTAGGTCCGGGACAGGGTTGAACACCGGGGAGCTGTTTTTT.

The V call is TRBV9, the J call TRBJ2-7, with D possibly being TRBD2 (5 bases). The CDR3 loop spans 14 amino acids. With 3 bases removed from V and 1 base from J, the gap between germline ends came to 11 bases. Germline values: CDR1 SGDLS, CDR2 YYNGEE. CDR3 DNA: TGTGCCAGCAGCGAGGGAGTGGTATCCTACGAGCAGTACTTC. This gives the protein CASSEGVVSYEQYF. Together with reference TRBV9 and TRBJ2-7, the CDR3 gives the full variable domain: DSGVTQTPKHLITATGQRVTLRCSPRSGDLSVYWYQQSLDQGLQFLIQYYNGEERAKGNILERFSAQQFPDLHSELNLSSLELGDSALYFCASSEGVVSYEQYFGPGTRLTVT.

The chain is built from TRBV6-5 and TRBJ2-7, with no clear D. Germline V CDR1 and CDR2: MNHEY, SVGAGI. The CDR3 loop spans 15 amino acids. Trimming took off 3 bases at V and 4 bases at J, with 16 bases between the two ends. This CDR3 is CASSYGRGPSYEQYF. DNA for the CDR3: TGTGCCAGCAGTTATGGGCGCGGTCCTTCTTACGAGCAGTACTTC.

This chain connects TRBV5-1 to TRBJ2-5; no clear D. From germline, CDR1 is SGHRS and CDR2 YFSETQ. CDR3 length: 12 residues. With 4 bases removed from V and 2 bases from J, the gap between germline ends came to 6 bases. CDR3 sequence: CASSVGQETQYF. Here the CDR3 DNA reads TGCGCCAGCAGCGTAGGTCAAGAGACCCAGTACTTC.

This clone was recorded once. The CDR3 protein is CASSSRTGGYEQYF. The DNA of the CDR3 is TGTGCCAGCAGCTCCCGGACAGGGGGGTACGAGCAGTACTTC. The rearrangement joins TRBV5-6 to TRBJ2-7; TRBD1 aligns across 10 bases. CDR1 is SGHDT and CDR2 is YYEEEE in the germline V gene. V lost 3 bases and J lost 4; bases outside the gene matches: 4. The CDR3 consists of 14 residues.

The rearrangement uses TRBV5-8 and TRBJ1-1, with TRBD1 as a possible D gene (6 bases). The CDR3 extends over 12 amino acids. CDR1 SGHTS and CDR2 YDEGEE come from the germline V gene. Deletions cut 4 bases from V and 13 bases from J, with 17 bases between. The CDR3 DNA follows: TGTGCCAGCAGCAGAACACAGGGCCCGCATTTCTTT. Translating it yields CASSRTQGPHFF. The full variable domain, rest sourced from reference TRBV5-8 and TRBJ1-1, is EAGVTQSPTHLIKTRGQQATLRCSPISGHTSVYWYQQALGLGLQFLLWYDEGEERNRGNFPPRFSGRQFPNYSSELNVNALELEDSALYLCASSRTQGPHFFGQGTRLTVV.